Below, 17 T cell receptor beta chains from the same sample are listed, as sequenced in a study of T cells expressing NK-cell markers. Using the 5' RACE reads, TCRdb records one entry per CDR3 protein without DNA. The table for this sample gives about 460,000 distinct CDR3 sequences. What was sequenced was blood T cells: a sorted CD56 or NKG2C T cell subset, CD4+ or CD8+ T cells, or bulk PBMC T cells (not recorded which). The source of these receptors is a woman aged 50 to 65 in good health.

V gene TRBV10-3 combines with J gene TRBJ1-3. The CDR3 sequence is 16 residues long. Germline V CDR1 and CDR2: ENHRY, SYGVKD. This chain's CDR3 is CAISGGMTTSGNTIYF.

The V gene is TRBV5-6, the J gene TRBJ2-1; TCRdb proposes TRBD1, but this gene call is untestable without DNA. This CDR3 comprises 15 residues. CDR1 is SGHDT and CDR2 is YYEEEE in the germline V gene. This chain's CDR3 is CASSLEGDWVNEQFF.

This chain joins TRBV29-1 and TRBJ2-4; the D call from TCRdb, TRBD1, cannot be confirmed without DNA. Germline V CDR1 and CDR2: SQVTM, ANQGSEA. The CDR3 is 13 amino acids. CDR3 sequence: CSVDGQGKNIQYF.

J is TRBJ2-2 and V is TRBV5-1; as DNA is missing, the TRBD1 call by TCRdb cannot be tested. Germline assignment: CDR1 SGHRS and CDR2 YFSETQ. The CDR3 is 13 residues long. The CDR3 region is CASSLGTAEVLFF.

CDR3 residues: CASRTPKGPKETQYF. This sequence joins TRBV3-1 and TRBJ2-5; the D gene TCRdb calls, TRBD1, cannot be checked with no DNA. The CDR3 has 15 residues. The germline V gene has CDR1 LGHDT and CDR2 YNNKEL (reference sequence).

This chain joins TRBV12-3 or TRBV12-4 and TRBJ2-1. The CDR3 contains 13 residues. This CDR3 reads CASSLALAFGQFF.

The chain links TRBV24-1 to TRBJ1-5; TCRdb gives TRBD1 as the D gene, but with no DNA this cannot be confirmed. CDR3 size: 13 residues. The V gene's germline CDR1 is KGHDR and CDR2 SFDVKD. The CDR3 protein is CATAAAQGQPQHF.

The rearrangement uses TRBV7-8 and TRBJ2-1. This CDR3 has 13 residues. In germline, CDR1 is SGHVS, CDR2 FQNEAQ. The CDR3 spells CASSPHRWAEQFF.

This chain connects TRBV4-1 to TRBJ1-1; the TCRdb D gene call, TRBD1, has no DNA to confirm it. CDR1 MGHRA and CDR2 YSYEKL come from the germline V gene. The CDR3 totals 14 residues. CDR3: CASSQPSQGFEAFF.

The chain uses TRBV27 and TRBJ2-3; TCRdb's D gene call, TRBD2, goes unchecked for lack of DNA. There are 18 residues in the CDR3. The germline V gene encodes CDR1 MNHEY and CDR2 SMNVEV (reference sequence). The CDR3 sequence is CASSYFGVAGGRADTQYF.

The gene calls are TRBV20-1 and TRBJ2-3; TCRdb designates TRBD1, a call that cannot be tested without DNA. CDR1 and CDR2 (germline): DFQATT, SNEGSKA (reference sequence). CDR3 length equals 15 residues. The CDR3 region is CSARKIAGGTDTQYF.

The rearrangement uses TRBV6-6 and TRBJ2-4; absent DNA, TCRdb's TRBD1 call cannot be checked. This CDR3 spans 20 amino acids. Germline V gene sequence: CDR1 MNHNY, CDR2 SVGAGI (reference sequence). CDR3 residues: CASSYLLISYPSRAKNIQYF.

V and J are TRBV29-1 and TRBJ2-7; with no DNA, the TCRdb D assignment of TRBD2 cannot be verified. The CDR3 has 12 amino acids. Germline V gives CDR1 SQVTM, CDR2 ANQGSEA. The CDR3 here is CSVETSGREQYF.

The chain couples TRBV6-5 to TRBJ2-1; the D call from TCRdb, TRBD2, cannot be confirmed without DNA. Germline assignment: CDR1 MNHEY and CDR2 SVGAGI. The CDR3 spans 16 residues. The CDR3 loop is CASSPISGRADNEQFF.

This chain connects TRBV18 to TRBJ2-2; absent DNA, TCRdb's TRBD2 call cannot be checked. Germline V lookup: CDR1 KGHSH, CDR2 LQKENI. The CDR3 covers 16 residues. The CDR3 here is CASSTSGSRNTGELFF.

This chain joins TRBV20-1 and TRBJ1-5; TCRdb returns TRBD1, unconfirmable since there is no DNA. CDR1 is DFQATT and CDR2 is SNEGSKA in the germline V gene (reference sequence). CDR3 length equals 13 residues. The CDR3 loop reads CSAAGSRNQPQHF.

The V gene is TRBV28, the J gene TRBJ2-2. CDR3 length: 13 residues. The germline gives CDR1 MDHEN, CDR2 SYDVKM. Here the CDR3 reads CASSSHSPGELFF.